This T cell receptor (beta chain) comes out of a study of blood T cell repertoires in COVID-19 (dated by TCRdb to about 2020). For the wider study: Samples covering the acute and convalescent phases of COVID-19 were provided by collaborators in the United States, Italy and Spain. Samples came from the ongoing ImmuneRACE study (first 160 participants) plus 1,254 subjects from 6 global collaborators. Deeply sampled blood TCRbeta repertoires from subjects exposed to, actively infected with, or recovered from COVID-19 were included in the dataset. The prospective study material was composed of cDNA or gDNA derived from T cells, B-cell-depleted T cells, or PBMCs. Sample metadata almost always included a de-identified subject ID, COVID-19 status, age in years and sex. The repertoires were released in a freely available public database meant as a resource for research on the immune response to SARS-CoV-2. Where available, HLA class I and class II types were obtained from metadata supplied by the sample provider rather than from assay-based typing.

Broader findings and caveats from the paper: The quantity of clinical and demographic metadata differed by source and by participant and was supplied without curation.

At one collaborating source in Seattle, patients were enrolled during active infection and were followed longitudinally through the course of disease. Whole blood was collected in K2EDTA tubes by collaborating institutions according to the institutions' own protocols. For TCRbeta analysis, collaborator samples were shipped as frozen whole blood, as isolated PBMCs, or as DNA extracted from either sample type. The immunoSEQ Assay, a bias-controlled multiplex PCR, was used to amplify TCRbeta CDR3 regions from genomic DNA. In the source study's methods: The number of nucleated cells in each sample was estimated from the amplification of reference gene primers within the assay. To quantify the absolute abundance of each unique TCRbeta CDR3 rearrangement, sequence reads were collapsed and filtered. For each sample, productive Simpson clonality was calculated as the square root of Simpson's diversity index over productive rearrangements. TCRdb carries this immuneACCESS record with in-frame sequences only. Its versions omit some clonotypes, under half of them owing to an unresolved V gene in the studies checked, with the rest unexplained. For V, J and clone size, that table is used; D and trimming come from the DNA. For this sample there are about 120,000 clones; around 91% appear just once. The ten largest clones take up approximately 3.9% of the sample.

As concerns this clone: No antigen is known for it. Base qualities are not recorded, but no much larger clone differs from it by a single base.

V is pared back by 1 base and J by 8 bases, with 14 bases lying between the germline termini. From the germline V gene (reference sequence), CDR1 is LGHDT and CDR2 is YNNKEL. The CDR3, from cysteine to phenylalanine, totals 14 residues. This entry keeps only the CDR3 DNA: 42 bases, framed from base 1. The sequenced sample was peripheral blood. This TCR was recovered from a woman between 55 and 75 years old with COVID-19, enrolled during active disease. This receptor chain uses TRBV3-1 (or the pseudogene TRBV3-2) and TRBJ1-2; confidence is insufficient to name the D gene. The CDR3: CASSQGGGWRGYTF. The DNA sequence is given as TGTGCCAGCAGCCAAGGCGGAGGTTGGAGGGGCTACACCTTC.